This T cell receptor (beta chain) was recorded in a study of blood T cell repertoires in COVID-19. For the study at large: COVID-19 samples from acute and convalescent phases originated in the United States, Italy and Spain. Sample material is recorded as cDNA or gDNA derived from T cells, B-cell-depleted T cells, or PBMCs.

Clinical histories supplied by participants themselves formed the basis of cohort assignment. Produced via immunoSEQ multiplex PCR; TCRdb's table is partial and in-frame only. This repertoire shows around 250,000 clones, 80% to 90% found once; its top ten account for 4.1%. Trimming removed 2 bases at V and 3 bases at J, with 11 bases between. The CDR3 covers 14 residues. Germline assignment: CDR1 MDHEN and CDR2 SYDVKM. Sequenced material: PBMCs or T cells enriched from blood (not recorded which). This chain uses TRBV28 with TRBJ2-7; weak D call: TRBD1 (6 bases). The receptor was isolated from a woman in her twenties or thirties with acute COVID-19. This CDR3 is CASSLPGQFYEQYF. The CDR3 DNA is TGTGCCAGCAGTTTACCTGGACAGTTCTACGAGCAGTACTTC.